Below are 25 T cell receptor beta chains sequenced from a single sample in a study of T cells in Graves' hyperthyroidism and ophthalmopathy (dated by TCRdb to 2018 to 2020). The library was built by means of multiplex PCR. The sequencer was an Illumina HiSeq 2000. The TCR beta CDR3 regions were amplified from RNA transcripts. The TCR CDR3 was subjected to a first round of RT-PCR using the HTBI primer set and the Qiagen OneStep RT-PCR kit. TCRdb itself trimmed the public reads at Q25 with fastp, ran MiXCR and retained productive beta chains. CDR3 protein duplicates are merged, each entry listing the most common genes and DNA. Present in this sample are approximately 630,000 distinct CDR3 sequences, 16% of which were seen just once. Together, the top ten hold 3.5% to 4% of the sample. Specimen: blood. The source of these receptors is a woman in her 30s with Graves' hyperthyroidism.

This clonotype was seen repeatedly, ten times or more. The chain joins TRBV20-1 to TRBJ2-1; tentatively, D is TRBD1 (5 bases). CDR3 size: 13 residues. Germline values: CDR1 DFQATT, CDR2 SNEGSKA (reference sequence). The CDR3 nucleotides read TGCATGCCGTGGGGCGCTTCCTACAATGAGCAGTTCTTC. It is translated as CMPWGASYNEQFF.

This clonotype has just a few counts. This chain connects TRBV6-1 to TRBJ1-5, with D possibly being TRBD1 (6 bases). Germline V gene data show CDR1 as MNHNS and CDR2 as SASEGT. The CDR3 covers 13 residues. The V and J ends lost 7 bases and 6 bases respectively, with 13 bases between them. CDR3 sequence: CASTQGSGQPQHF. CDR3 nucleotides: TGTGCCAGCACTCAGGGGAGCGGTCAGCCCCAGCATTTT.

This sequence joins TRBV2 and TRBJ1-2; no firm D call. The CDR3 loop spans 13 amino acids. V gave up 2 bases and J gave up 8 bases, with 12 bases separating them. Germline loops: CDR1 SNHLY, CDR2 FYNNEI. CDR3 DNA: TGTGCCAGCAGTGAACCGTTTTCCTCGGGCTACACCTTC. It encodes CASSEPFSSGYTF.

V and J are TRBV6-2 or TRBV6-3 and TRBJ2-2; perhaps TRBD1 as D (5 bases). Germline V gene sequence: CDR1 MNHEY, CDR2 SVGEGT. V lost 0 bases, J lost 6 bases, and 17 bases lay in between. This CDR3 is 17 amino acids long. CDR3 sequence (DNA): TGTGCCAGCAGTTACTCGATTAGTGCAGGGCTTTCCGGGGAGCTGTTTTTT. Protein product: CASSYSISAGLSGELFF.

This clonotype was detected ten times or more. The rearrangement joins TRBV12-3 or TRBV12-4 to TRBJ2-6, with TRBD1 matching 7 bases. The CDR3 length is 18 residues. The junction had 10 bases not matched to a gene; V was cut back by 5 bases and J by 0 bases. CDR3: CASSDPGTVFSGANVLTF. The CDR3 nucleotides read TGTGCCAGCAGTGACCCCGGGACAGTCTTCTCTGGGGCCAACGTCCTGACTTTC.

Ten or more counts support this clonotype. The chain combines TRBV20-1 with TRBJ1-1, with no clear D. The length of the CDR3 is 13 residues. Germline CDR1 is DFQATT and CDR2 is SNEGSKA (reference sequence). V lost 2 bases, J lost 0 bases, and 7 bases lay in between. The CDR3 sequence is CSARWPVNTEAFF. CDR3 bases: TGCAGTGCTAGATGGCCAGTGAACACTGAAGCTTTCTTT.

This clonotype appeared many times. The rearrangement joins TRBV4-2 to TRBJ1-1; D call uncertain. The germline V gene encodes CDR1 LGHNA and CDR2 YNFKEQ. The CDR3 length is 18 residues. With 0 bases removed from V and 4 bases from J, the gap between germline ends came to 21 bases. The CDR3 DNA reads TGTGCCAGCAGCCAAGATTTGAGAGGAGGCACGTCGGGCACTGAAGCTTTCTTT. It codes for CASSQDLRGGTSGTEAFF.

This clonotype was found many times. The J gene is TRBJ2-7, the V gene TRBV5-1; no firm D call. The CDR3 runs to 13 residues. Germline CDR1 is SGHRS and CDR2 is YFSETQ. Trimming removed 0 bases at V and 3 bases at J, with 7 bases between. The CDR3 DNA is TGCGCCAGCAGCTTGGACCACTACTACGAGCAGTACTTC. It yields the protein CASSLDHYYEQYF.

This clonotype showed up many times. The chain is built from TRBV6-2 or TRBV6-3 and TRBJ2-5; 10 nucleotides line up with TRBD2. In germline, CDR1 is MNHEY, CDR2 SVGEGT. The CDR3 loop spans 15 amino acids. V shed 4 bases, J shed 3 bases, and the junction held 5 bases outside the gene matches. The CDR3: CASSSAGGGEETQYF. The CDR3 DNA reads as TGTGCCAGCAGTTCAGCGGGAGGGGGGGAAGAGACCCAGTACTTC.

This chain uses TRBV4-2 with TRBJ1-2, with D possibly matching TRBD1 (5 bases). Trimming shortened V by 4 bases and J by 4 bases, and 19 bases separated the two germline ends. There are 16 residues in the CDR3. Germline CDR1 and CDR2: LGHNA and YNFKEQ. The CDR3 is CASSPRLDSYFYGYTF. CDR3 in DNA: TGTGCCAGCAGCCCCAGGTTAGACAGTTATTTCTATGGCTACACCTTC.

This clonotype has a single count. This chain's CDR3 is CASSLGTGYTDTQYF. CDR3 nucleotides: TGTGCCAGCAGCTTAGGGACAGGGTACACAGATACGCAGTATTTT. The chain recombines TRBV7-9 with TRBJ2-3; 8 bases agree with TRBD1. Germline CDR1 is SEHNR and CDR2 is FQNEAQ (reference sequence). This CDR3 has 15 amino acids. Unmatched junction bases numbered 2, after V lost 1 base and J lost 2 bases.

In its sample, this clonotype was seen a few times. The CDR3 here is CASSLIRQGAYNEQFF. The CDR3 DNA reads TGCGCCAGCAGCCTGATTAGACAGGGAGCCTACAATGAGCAGTTCTTC. V and J are TRBV5-1 and TRBJ2-1, with TRBD1 matching over 7 bases. The V gene end was trimmed by 4 bases and the J gene end by 2 bases; junction bases not matched to a gene: 9. There are 16 residues in the CDR3. Looked up from germline, CDR1 is SGHRS and CDR2 is YFSETQ.

This clonotype was found a few times. This chain connects TRBV20-1 to TRBJ2-3; 11 bases match TRBD1. The germline V gene encodes CDR1 DFQATT and CDR2 SNEGSKA (reference sequence). The length of the CDR3 is 18 residues. J gave up 6 bases and V 1 base, and 15 bases lay outside the gene matches. The CDR3 region has the DNA TGCAGTGCTAGAGCGGGGGCTGGACAGGGGGCGTCTTGGGATACGCAGTATTTT. Residues: CSARAGAGQGASWDTQYF.

This chain joins TRBV29-1 and TRBJ1-2, with 8 bases that match TRBD1. V trimming: 2 bases; J trimming: 1 base; junction bases outside the gene matches: 6. The CDR3 covers 15 residues. Germline V gene lookup returns CDR1 SQVTM and CDR2 ANQGSEA. The CDR3 sequence is CSVEFRTGFNYGYTF. The CDR3 DNA reads TGCAGCGTTGAATTTAGGACAGGGTTTAACTATGGCTACACCTTC.

The chain carries TRBV4-2 and TRBJ2-7; 13 positions match TRBD2. CDR3 length equals 16 residues. The V and J ends lost 3 bases and 2 bases, in that order; junction bases with no gene match: 4. Germline loops: CDR1 LGHNA, CDR2 YNFKEQ. The CDR3 DNA reads as TGTGCCAGCAGCCAGTCCGGGACTAGCGGGACCTACGAGCAGTACTTC. It specifies CASSQSGTSGTYEQYF.

The chain uses TRBV7-9 and TRBJ2-5; 7 nucleotides match TRBD2. J gave up 6 bases and V 0 bases, and 25 bases lay outside the gene matches. CDR3 length equals 21 residues. Germline CDR1 and CDR2: SEHNR and FQNEAQ (reference sequence). The CDR3 DNA sequence: TGTGCCAGCAGCTTAGCGATGCCAGACTTTAGCGGGTCAAGAGGGTGGAAGACCCAGTACTTC. Protein product: CASSLAMPDFSGSRGWKTQYF.

This chain uses TRBV20-1 with TRBJ2-7; 9 positions match TRBD1. The germline gives CDR1 DFQATT, CDR2 SNEGSKA (reference sequence). J lost 0 bases, V lost 3 bases, and 3 bases had no gene match. The CDR3 is 14 amino acids. The CDR3: CSARGQGFSYEQYF. The CDR3 bases are TGCAGTGCTAGGGGACAGGGCTTCTCCTACGAGCAGTACTTC.

The chain combines TRBV7-2 with TRBJ2-1; perhaps TRBD2 as D (6 bases). Trimming removed 5 bases at V and 3 bases at J, with 17 bases between. CDR1 is SGHTA, CDR2 FQGNSA, per germline. The CDR3 has 16 residues. CDR3 residues: CASSPPGVRDYNEQFF. DNA of the CDR3: TGTGCCAGCAGCCCCCCGGGGGTGCGGGACTACAATGAGCAGTTCTTC.

This clonotype was counted at least ten times. V usage is TRBV2 and J usage is TRBJ2-3; TRBD2 agrees at 8 bases. With V trimmed by 0 bases and J by 5 bases, 4 bases remained unmatched. The CDR3 length is 15 residues. From germline, CDR1 is SNHLY and CDR2 FYNNEI. Here the CDR3 reads CASSEASGTGDTQYF. DNA of the CDR3: TGTGCCAGCAGTGAAGCTAGCGGGACTGGAGATACGCAGTATTTT.

This clonotype was seen many times. The chain has TRBV28 and TRBJ2-5, with D possibly matching TRBD2 (5 bases). V lost 3 bases, J lost 4 bases, and 9 bases lay in between. CDR1 is MDHEN, CDR2 SYDVKM, per germline. The CDR3 covers 13 residues. The CDR3 DNA is TGTGCCAGCAGTTTCGTCCGGGGAGAGACCCAGTACTTC. Protein product: CASSFVRGETQYF. Combining the CDR3 with reference TRBV28 and TRBJ2-5 gives the whole variable domain DVKVTQSSRYLVKRTGEKVFLECVQDMDHENMFWYRQDPGLGLRLIYFSYDVKMKEKGDIPEGYSVSREKKERFSLILESASTNQTSMYLCASSFVRGETQYFGPGTRLLVL.

This clonotype was picked up many times. V usage is TRBV5-1 and J usage is TRBJ2-1; D not certain. CDR1 SGHRS and CDR2 YFSETQ come from the germline V gene. The CDR3 consists of 15 residues. The germline V and J ends were trimmed by 3 bases and 3 bases, with 13 bases remaining between them. CDR3 in DNA: TGCGCCAGCAGCTCTCTGAGCGCTCACTACAATGAGCAGTTCTTC. It encodes CASSSLSAHYNEQFF.

A note on this clonotype: A read error may explain this, as a much larger clone is one base away. This rearrangement joins TRBV20-1 to TRBJ2-5; TRBD1 matches 9 bases. CDR1 is DFQATT, CDR2 SNEGSKA, per germline (reference sequence). The CDR3 has 13 amino acids. The CDR3 region is CSAEGQGQETHYF. The CDR3 nucleotides read TGCAGTGCTGAGGGACAGGGACAAGAGACCCACTACTTC.

This clonotype was seen many times. The V call is TRBV27, the J call TRBJ1-1, with no clear D. The CDR3 consists of 14 residues. V lost 3 bases and J 2 bases, leaving 10 bases between the germline ends. Germline V gives CDR1 MNHEY, CDR2 SMNVEV (reference sequence). CDR3 amino acids: CASSLGSENTEAFF. CDR3 sequence (DNA): TGTGCCAGCAGTTTGGGCAGCGAAAACACTGAAGCTTTCTTT.

Remarks on this clonotype: Being one base from a much bigger clone, this may be a read error. The J gene is TRBJ1-2, the V gene TRBV12-3 or TRBV12-4, with a possible D match to TRBD1 (5 bases). V was pared by 8 bases and J by 10 bases, with 20 bases between. The CDR3 sequence is 13 residues long. The CDR3 DNA reads TGTGCCAGCGGCCACACAGGTTATGCGGACTACACCTTC. Its protein product is CASGHTGYADYTF.

This clonotype has a count of ten or more. The rearrangement links TRBV7-9 to TRBJ2-1; no definite D call. The CDR3 runs 15 residues. V lost 1 base and J 7 bases, leaving 14 bases between the germline ends. Germline CDR1 SEHNR, CDR2 FQNEAQ (reference sequence). DNA of the CDR3: TGTGCCAGCAGCTTAGGAGGCGGACCCGGGAATGAGCAGTTCTTC. It translates to CASSLGGGPGNEQFF.